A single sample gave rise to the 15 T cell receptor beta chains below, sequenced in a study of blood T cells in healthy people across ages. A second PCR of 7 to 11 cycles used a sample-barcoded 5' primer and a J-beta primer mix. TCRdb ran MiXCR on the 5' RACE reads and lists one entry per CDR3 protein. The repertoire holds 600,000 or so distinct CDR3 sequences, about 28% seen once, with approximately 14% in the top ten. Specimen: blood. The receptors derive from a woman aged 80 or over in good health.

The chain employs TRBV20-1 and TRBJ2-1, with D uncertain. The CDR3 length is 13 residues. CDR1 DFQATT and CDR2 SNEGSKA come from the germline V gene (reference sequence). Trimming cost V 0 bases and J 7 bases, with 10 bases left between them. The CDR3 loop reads CSARDRRSNEQFF. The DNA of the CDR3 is TGCAGTGCTAGAGATCGGCGCAGTAATGAGCAGTTCTTC.

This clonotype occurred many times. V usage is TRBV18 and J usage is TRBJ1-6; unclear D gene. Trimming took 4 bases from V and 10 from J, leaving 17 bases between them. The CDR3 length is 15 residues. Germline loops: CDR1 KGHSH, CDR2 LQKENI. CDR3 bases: TGTGCCAGCTCACTTAACGTCGGGTTGCTATCACCCCTCCACTTT. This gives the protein CASSLNVGLLSPLHF.

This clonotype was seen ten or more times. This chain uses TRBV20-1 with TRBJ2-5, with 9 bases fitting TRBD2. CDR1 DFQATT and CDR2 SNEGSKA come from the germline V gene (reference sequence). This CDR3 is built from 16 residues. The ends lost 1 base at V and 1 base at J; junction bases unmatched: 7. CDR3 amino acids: CSARGEAGGPQETQYF. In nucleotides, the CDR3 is TGCAGTGCTAGAGGTGAAGCGGGGGGCCCCCAAGAGACCCAGTACTTC.

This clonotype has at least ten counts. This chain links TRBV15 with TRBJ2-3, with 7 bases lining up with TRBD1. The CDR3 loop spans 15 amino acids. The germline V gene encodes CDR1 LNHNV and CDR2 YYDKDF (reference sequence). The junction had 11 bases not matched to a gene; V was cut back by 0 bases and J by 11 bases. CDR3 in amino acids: CATSRDAQGLGKQYF. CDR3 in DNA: TGTGCCACCAGCAGAGATGCACAGGGGCTTGGTAAGCAGTATTTT.

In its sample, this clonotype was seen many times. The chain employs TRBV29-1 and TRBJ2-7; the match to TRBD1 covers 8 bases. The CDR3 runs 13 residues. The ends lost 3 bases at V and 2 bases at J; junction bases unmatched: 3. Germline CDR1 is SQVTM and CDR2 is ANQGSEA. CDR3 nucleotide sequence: TGCAGCGTTGAGGCAGGGGGCCCCTACGAGCAGTACTTC. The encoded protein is CSVEAGGPYEQYF.

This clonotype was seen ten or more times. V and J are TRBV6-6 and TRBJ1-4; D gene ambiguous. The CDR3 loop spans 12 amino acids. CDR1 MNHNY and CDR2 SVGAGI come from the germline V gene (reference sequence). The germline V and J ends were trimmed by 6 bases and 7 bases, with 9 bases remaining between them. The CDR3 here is CASSPPSEKLFF. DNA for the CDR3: TGTGCCAGCAGCCCCCCAAGTGAAAAACTGTTTTTT.

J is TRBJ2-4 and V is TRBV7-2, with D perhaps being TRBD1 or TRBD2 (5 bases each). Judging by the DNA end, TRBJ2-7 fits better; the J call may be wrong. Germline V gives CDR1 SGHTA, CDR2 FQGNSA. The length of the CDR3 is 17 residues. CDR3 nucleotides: TGTGCCAGCACCATCACGCGGTGGGGGACGATAGCTTACGAGCAGTACTTC. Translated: CASTITRWGTIAYEQYF.

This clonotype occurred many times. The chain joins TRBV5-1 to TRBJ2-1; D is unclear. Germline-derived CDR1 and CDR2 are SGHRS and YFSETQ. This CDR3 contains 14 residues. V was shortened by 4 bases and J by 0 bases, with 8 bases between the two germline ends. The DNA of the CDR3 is TGCGCCAGCAGCCTCGTGAGCTCCTACAATGAGCAGTTCTTC. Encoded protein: CASSLVSSYNEQFF.

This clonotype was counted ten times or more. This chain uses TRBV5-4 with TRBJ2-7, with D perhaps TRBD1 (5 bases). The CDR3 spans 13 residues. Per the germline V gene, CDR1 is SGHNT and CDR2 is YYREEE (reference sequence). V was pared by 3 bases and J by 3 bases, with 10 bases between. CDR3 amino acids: CASSSDRYYEQYF. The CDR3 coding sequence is TGTGCCAGCAGCTCCGACAGATACTACGAGCAGTACTTC.

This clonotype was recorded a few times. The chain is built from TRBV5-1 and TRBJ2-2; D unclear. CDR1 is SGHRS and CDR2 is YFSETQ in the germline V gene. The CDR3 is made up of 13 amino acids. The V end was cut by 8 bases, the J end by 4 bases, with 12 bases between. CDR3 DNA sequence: TGCGCCAGTGGGGATCCCGCCACCGGGGAGCTGTTTTTT. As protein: CASGDPATGELFF.

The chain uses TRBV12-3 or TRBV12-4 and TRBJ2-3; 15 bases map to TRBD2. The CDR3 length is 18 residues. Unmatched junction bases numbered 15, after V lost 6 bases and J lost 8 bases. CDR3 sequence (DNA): TGTGCCAGCAGCTTAAAGACCGGGACTAGCGGGAGGAGGGGTACGCAGTATTTT. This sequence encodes CASSLKTGTSGRRGTQYF.

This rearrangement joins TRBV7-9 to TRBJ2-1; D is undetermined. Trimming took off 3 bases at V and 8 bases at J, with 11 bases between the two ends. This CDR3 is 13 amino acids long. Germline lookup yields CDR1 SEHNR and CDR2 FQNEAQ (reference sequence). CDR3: CASSLVVGDEQFF. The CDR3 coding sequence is TGTGCCAGCAGCTTGGTGGTGGGCGATGAGCAGTTCTTC.

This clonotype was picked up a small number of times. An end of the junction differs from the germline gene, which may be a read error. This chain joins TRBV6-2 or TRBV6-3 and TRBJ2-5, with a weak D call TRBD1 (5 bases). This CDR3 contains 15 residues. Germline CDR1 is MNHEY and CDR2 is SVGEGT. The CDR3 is CVSRIKQAFQETQYF. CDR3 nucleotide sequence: TGTGTCAGCCGCATAAAACAGGCGTTCCAAGAGACCCAGTACTTC.

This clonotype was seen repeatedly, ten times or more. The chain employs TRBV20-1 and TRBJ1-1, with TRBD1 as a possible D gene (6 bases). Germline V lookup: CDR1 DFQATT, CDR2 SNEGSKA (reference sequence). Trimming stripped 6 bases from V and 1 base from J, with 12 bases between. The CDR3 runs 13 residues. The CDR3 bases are TGCAGTGCGGGAGGGGGTAAGAACACTGAAGCTTTCTTT. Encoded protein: CSAGGGKNTEAFF.

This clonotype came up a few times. In DNA form, the CDR3 reads TGTGCCAGTAGCCCCGACAGATATTTTTCCTACGAGCAGTACTTC. This gives the protein CASSPDRYFSYEQYF. The V gene is TRBV19, the J gene TRBJ2-7; a weak D match, TRBD1 (5 bases). V was trimmed by 6 bases and J by 1 base, leaving 16 bases between them. CDR1 LNHDA and CDR2 SQIVND come from the germline V gene (reference sequence). The CDR3 has 15 amino acids.